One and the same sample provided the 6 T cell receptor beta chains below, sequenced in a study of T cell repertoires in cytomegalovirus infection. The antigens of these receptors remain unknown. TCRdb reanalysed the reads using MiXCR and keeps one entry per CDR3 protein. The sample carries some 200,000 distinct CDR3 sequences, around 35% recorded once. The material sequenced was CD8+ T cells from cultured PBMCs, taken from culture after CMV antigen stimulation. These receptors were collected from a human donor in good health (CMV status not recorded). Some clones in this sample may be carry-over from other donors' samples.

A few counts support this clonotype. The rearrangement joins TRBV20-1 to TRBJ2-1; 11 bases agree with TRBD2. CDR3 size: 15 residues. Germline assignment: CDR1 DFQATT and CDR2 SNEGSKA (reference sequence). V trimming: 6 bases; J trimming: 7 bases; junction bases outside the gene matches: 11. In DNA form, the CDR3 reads TGCAGTGCCAGCAGACTAGCGGGATTCGAGAATGAGCAGTTCTTC. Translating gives CSASRLAGFENEQFF.

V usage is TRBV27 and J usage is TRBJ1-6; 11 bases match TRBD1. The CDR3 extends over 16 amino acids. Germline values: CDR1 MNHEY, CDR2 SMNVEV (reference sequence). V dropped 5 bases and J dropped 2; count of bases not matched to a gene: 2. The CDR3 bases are TGTGCCAGCAGTGTGGGACAGGGGGCCTATAATTCACCCCTCCACTTT. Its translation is CASSVGQGAYNSPLHF.

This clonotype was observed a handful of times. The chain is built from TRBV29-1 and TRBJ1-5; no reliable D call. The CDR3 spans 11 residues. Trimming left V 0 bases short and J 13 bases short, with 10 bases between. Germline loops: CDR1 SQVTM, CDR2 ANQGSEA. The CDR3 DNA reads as TGCAGCGTTGAAGAGTTGGGGTCTCAGCATTTT. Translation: CSVEELGSQHF.

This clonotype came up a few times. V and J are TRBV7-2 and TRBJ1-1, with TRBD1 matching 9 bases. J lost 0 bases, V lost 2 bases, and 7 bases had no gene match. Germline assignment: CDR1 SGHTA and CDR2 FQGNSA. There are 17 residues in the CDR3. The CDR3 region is CASSLPGQGFVNTEAFF. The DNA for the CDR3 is TGTGCCAGCAGCTTACCGGGACAGGGTTTCGTGAACACTGAAGCTTTCTTT.

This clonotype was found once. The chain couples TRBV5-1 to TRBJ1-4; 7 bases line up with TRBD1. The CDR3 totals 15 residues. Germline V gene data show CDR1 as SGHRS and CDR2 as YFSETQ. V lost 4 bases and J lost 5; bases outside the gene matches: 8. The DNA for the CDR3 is TGCGCCAGCAGCGCGGGACAGTTCTCAAATGAAAAACTGTTTTTT. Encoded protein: CASSAGQFSNEKLFF.

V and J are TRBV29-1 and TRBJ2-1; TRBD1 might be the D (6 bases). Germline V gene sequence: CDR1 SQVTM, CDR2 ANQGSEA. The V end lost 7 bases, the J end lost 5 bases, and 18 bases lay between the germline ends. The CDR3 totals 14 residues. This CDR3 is CSAPQGHLNNEQFF. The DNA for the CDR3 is TGCAGCGCTCCACAGGGCCACTTAAACAATGAGCAGTTCTTC.